The table lists the clone carrying this T cell receptor beta chain with a few counts. The antigen is not known. Primers included in the PCR were 60 Vbeta and 13 Jbeta primers. The assay was immunoSEQ multiplex PCR, and TCRdb's table has in-frame clones only and misses some. The table lists under 250,000 clones, over 65% of them singletons. The sample is drawn from a study of cytomegalovirus exposure and HLA in healthy donors. Overall study findings and caveats: When analyzed later, the rates of TCR association showed variation by HLA locus, with DRB1 the most and HLA-C the fewest. An analysis was carried out later, and it reportedly showed fewer N-insertions in an Asian-associated ancestry cluster than the approximately 700-donor mean. A later analysis showed HLA-associated TCR beta chains outstripping equally common others in clonal expansion.

Sampled while nominally healthy, donors likely had unrecorded immune exposures. The ends were cut back, 4 bases at V and 7 bases at J, with 13 bases in the middle. The CDR3 runs 13 residues. Looked up from germline, CDR1 is SGHTA and CDR2 is FQGNSA. This receptor was obtained from a woman between 25 and 40 years old in good health and CMV-seronegative. The sequenced material came from PBMCs. V usage is TRBV7-2 and J usage is TRBJ2-5; possibly TRBD2 for D (5 bases). The CDR3 is CASSSDSFGTQYF. CDR3 in DNA: TGTGCCAGCAGCTCGGACTCGTTCGGGACCCAGTACTTC. Together with reference TRBV7-2 and TRBJ2-5, the CDR3 gives the full variable domain: GAGVSQSPSNKVTEKGKDVELRCDPISGHTALYWYRQSLGQGLEFLIYFQGNSAPDKSGLPSDRFSAERTGGSVSTLTIQRTQQEDSAVYLCASSSDSFGTQYFGPGTRLLVL.